The present TCR beta chain was sequenced within a study of CD4+ T cells in melanoma. Whole-study results and caveats: In melanoma, neoantigen-specific CD4+ T cells reportedly differed in differentiation state.

Turning to this clone: Its matching antigen is unknown.

This CDR3 comprises 14 residues. V shed 2 bases and J shed 4 bases, with 8 bases lying between them. Germline lookup yields CDR1 SGHTA and CDR2 FQGTGA. Using immunoSEQ multiplex PCR, the repertoire was profiled, and TCRdb retains in-frame clones only, with some absent. Of about 140,000 clones listed, 92% are singletons. This clonotype was obtained from a human donor with melanoma. V and J are TRBV7-3 and TRBJ2-2; D not resolved. The CDR3 spells CASSLYLGTGELFF. DNA for the CDR3: TGTGCCAGCAGCTTATATCTAGGCACCGGGGAGCTGTTTTTT.